This TCR beta chain was retrieved from a study of chronic HIV infection and antiretroviral therapy. TCRdb re-called the 5' RACE reads with MiXCR, one entry per CDR3 protein. The sample yields around 30,000 distinct CDR3 sequences, 8% to 10% seen once. CDR3 length: 14 amino acids. The V end was cut by 5 bases, the J end by 0 bases, with 10 bases between. Germline V gene sequence: CDR1 SQVTM, CDR2 ANQGSEA. The chain joins TRBV29-1 to TRBJ2-2; no clear D gene. The TCR sequence derives from an adult who had HIV and had not received antiretroviral therapy, or was an uninfected healthy control (not recorded which). The material sequenced was peripheral blood. The CDR3 here is CSVFWTANTGELFF. The CDR3 DNA is TGCAGCGTTTTTTGGACGGCGAACACCGGGGAGCTGTTTTTT.